This T cell receptor beta chain was identified in a study of T cells after posttransplantation cyclophosphamide. Using immunoSEQ multiplex PCR, the repertoire was profiled, and TCRdb retains in-frame clones only, with some absent. Here the sample spans fewer than 6,000 clones, over 1.5% being singletons. The CDR3 spans 15 residues. Per the germline V gene, CDR1 is SGHTA and CDR2 is FQGTGA. The V end was cut by 4 bases, the J end by 5 bases, with 14 bases between. This clone appeared a few times. Treatment was busulfan-fludarabine conditioning, a marrow graft, and cyclophosphamide on days +3 and +4. The sequenced sample was PBMCs, obtained approximately 38 weeks after a stem cell transplant with posttransplant cyclophosphamide. The TCR originated in a male patient between 25 and 39 years old who received an allogeneic stem cell transplant from a related donor, was CMV-positive, and had no GVHD. Some T cells may have come from the graft donor. The chain uses TRBV7-3 and TRBJ2-2; a possible D gene is TRBD2 (6 bases). CDR3 protein: CASSSSVGGTGELFF. The CDR3 nucleotides read TGTGCCAGCAGCTCCTCGGTGGGGGGAACCGGGGAGCTGTTTTTT.